A single sample is the source of the 5 T cell receptor beta chains below, sequenced in a study of cytomegalovirus exposure and HLA in healthy donors. The assay was immunoSEQ multiplex PCR, and TCRdb's table has in-frame clones only and misses some. This table has over 150,000 clones, 70% to 90% appearing once. Sequenced material: PBMCs. These receptors all come from a human donor in good health.

The rearrangement uses TRBV6-4 and TRBJ2-1, with D perhaps matching TRBD2 (5 bases). Trimming took 3 bases from V and 5 from J, leaving 8 bases between them. The germline gives CDR1 MRHNA, CDR2 SNTAGT. CDR3 size: 13 residues. In nucleotides, the CDR3 is TGTGCCAGCAGTGAAAGCGGTAACAATGAGCAGTTCTTC. Translating it yields CASSESGNNEQFF.

The chain carries TRBV6-6 and TRBJ1-1, with D tentatively TRBD1 (6 bases). CDR1 is MNHNY and CDR2 is SVGAGI in the germline V gene (reference sequence). The V and J ends lost 6 bases and 8 bases respectively, with 10 bases between them. CDR3 length equals 11 residues. The CDR3 protein is CASRNRAEAFF. As DNA, the CDR3 is TGTGCCAGCAGAAACAGGGCGGAAGCTTTCTTT.

This clone was observed a handful of times. The genes are TRBV1 and TRBJ1-5. TRBV1 is a known pseudogene. The CDR3 contains 15 residues. CDR3 nucleotide sequence: TGCACCAGCAGCCCTGCCGGGATGGGTAATCAGCCCCAGCATTTT. Translated, it gives CTSSPAGMGNQPQHF.

The chain has TRBV2 and TRBJ2-7; 11 bases are shared with TRBD1. The germline gives CDR1 SNHLY, CDR2 FYNNEI. The CDR3 spans 15 residues. V was pared by 6 bases and J by 5 bases, with 9 bases of the junction left unmatched. The CDR3 here is CASRLPGQGVHEQYF. The CDR3 DNA sequence: TGTGCCAGCAGGTTACCGGGACAGGGGGTACACGAGCAGTACTTC. Looking up the rest from reference TRBV2 and TRBJ2-7 gives the full variable domain: EPEVTQTPSHQVTQMGQEVILRCVPISNHLYFYWYRQILGQKVEFLVSFYNNEISEKSEIFDDQFSVERPDGSNFTLKIRSTKLEDSAMYFCASRLPGQGVHEQYFGPGTRLTVT.

This sequence joins TRBV5-6 and TRBJ1-1, with TRBD1 matching over 7 bases. The CDR3 runs 15 residues. J was trimmed by 6 bases and V by 4 bases; bases with no gene match: 12. Germline assignment: CDR1 SGHDT and CDR2 YYEEEE. The CDR3 protein is CASSPSPTGAPEAFF. DNA for the CDR3: TGTGCCAGCAGCCCCTCGCCTACAGGGGCCCCTGAAGCTTTCTTT.